The clone carrying this T cell receptor (beta chain) was recorded a few times. Since all of the isolated RNA was reverse transcribed, expressed TCRB transcripts were what got sequenced. TCRdb's table, derived via immunoSEQ multiplex PCR, lists solely in-frame clones and lacks some. The table shows 330,000 or so clones, with 13% to 15% occurring only once. Sorted cells reached over 95% purity in every population. This record comes from a study of beta chain features in type 1 diabetes. Study background: The study examined about 110,000,000 sorted cells across all samples.

Trimming stripped 5 bases from V and 2 bases from J, with 20 bases between. Germline-derived CDR1 and CDR2 are SGHAT and FQNNGV. This CDR3 has 17 residues. This receptor was obtained from a man in his thirties or forties in good health. The sequencing input was central memory CD4+ T cells from blood. The genes are TRBV11-2 and TRBJ2-3, with TRBD2 as a possible D gene (6 bases). For the CDR3, the DNA is TGTGCCAGCAGCCTCTACTCCTTTCCTAGCGTCACAGATACGCAGTATTTT. Translating it yields CASSLYSFPSVTDTQYF.